One T cell receptor (beta chain) is described in this entry. Its antigen is not yet known. Qualities for individual bases were not recorded, and no much larger clone is one base off. Whole blood was collected in K2EDTA tubes by collaborating institutions according to the institutions' own protocols. For TCRbeta analysis, collaborator samples were shipped as frozen whole blood, as isolated PBMCs, or as DNA extracted from either sample type. The data are from a study of blood T cell repertoires in COVID-19 (TCRdb year 2020). Turning to the overall study: Samples from collaborators originated in the United States, Italy and Spain and spanned both the acute and convalescent phases of COVID-19. The repertoires were released in a freely available public database intended as a resource for research on the immune response to SARS-CoV-2. HLA class I and class II types, where available, came from metadata supplied by the sample provider rather than from assay-based typing. Subjects who had been exposed to COVID-19, were actively infected with it, or had recovered from it provided the deeply sampled blood TCRbeta repertoires that made up the dataset. Samples were obtained from the ongoing ImmuneRACE study (first 160 participants) and from approximately 1,200 subjects provided by 6 global collaborators. Sample metadata almost always included a de-identified subject ID, COVID-19 status, age in years and sex. The prospective study material was composed of cDNA or gDNA derived from T cells, B-cell-depleted T cells, or PBMCs. Broader findings and caveats from the paper: The amount of clinical and demographic metadata varied by source and participant and was provided uncurated.

The junction carries 9 bases between V and J, which are trimmed by 2 bases and 5 bases respectively. From the germline V gene, CDR1 is MRHNA and CDR2 is SNTAGT. The CDR3 runs 13 amino acids, cysteine and phenylalanine included. The kept DNA is CDR3 alone, 39 bases in frame from the first base. TCRbeta CDR3 regions were amplified from genomic DNA by means of the immunoSEQ Assay, a bias-controlled multiplex PCR. For the original study's pipeline: The number of nucleated cells in each sample was estimated from the amplification of reference gene primers within the assay. Sequence reads were collapsed and filtered to measure the absolute abundance of every unique TCRbeta CDR3 rearrangement. For each sample, productive Simpson clonality was calculated as the square root of Simpson's diversity index across productive rearrangements. As stored in TCRdb, this immuneACCESS dataset retains in-frame rearrangements with V and J assigned. A fraction of the clones does not appear; measured against another copy, unresolved V genes explain less than half of the discrepancy, and the remainder lacks a known reason. That table gives V, J and clone size, and the DNA gave D and trimming. Across this sample there are 200,000 to 250,000 clones, with approximately 84% seen only once. Clones ranked in the top ten supply 2% to 2.5% of the sample.

Sequencing was done on a sample of peripheral blood. The sequence links TRBV6-4 to TRBJ1-1; the D gene is perhaps TRBD1, on 6 matching bases. The receptor comes from a woman between 55 and 75 years old with acute or convalescent COVID-19. The DNA sequence is TGTGCCAGCAGTGACGAAGGGGGTACTGAAGCTTTCTTT. Translated, this gives CASSDEGGTEAFF.